These T cell receptor beta chains were read from a single sample in a study of T-cell memory formation after mild COVID-19. TCRdb called the 5' RACE reads again in MiXCR, with one record for every CDR3 protein. In the table there are more than 300,000 distinct CDR3 sequences, over 11% of which are singletons. The specimen was PBMCs or a T cell subset sorted from them (not recorded which). The receptors shown here come from a man aged 18 to 30 who had mild COVID-19 (a few samples of this study predate the infection). Cell type and time point are not known. Each CDR3 is given with its conserved first and last residue. The D gene is left open where the match is weak. Expanded clones get a size class; other rows say once, few or many, or leave the size out.

j_gene,d_gene,v_gene,abundance,CDR3nt,CDR3aa
TRBJ2-7,-,TRBV6-6,few,TGTGCCAGCAGTTACGAGGCGGACGAGCAGTACTTC,CASSYEADEQYF
TRBJ2-3,-,TRBV5-1,few,TGCGCCAGCAGCTTGGAGGCGGGGGCCGTCCCAGATACGCAGTATTTT,CASSLEAGAVPDTQYF
TRBJ2-3,-,TRBV7-2,many,TGTGCCAGCAGGGAAAGACCAGGGCCTACGCAGTATTTT,CASRERPGPTQYF
TRBJ1-3,TRBD1,TRBV5-1,few,TGCGCCAGCAGCCCGGGGACAGGGCAGTCTGGAAACACCATATATTTT,CASSPGTGQSGNTIYF
TRBJ1-6,-,TRBV7-9,-,TGTGCCAGCAGCTTAGTTGCCGGGAGCTCCTATAATTCACCCCTCCACTTT,CASSLVAGSSYNSPLHF
TRBJ1-4,-,TRBV5-1,few,TGCGCCAGCAGCTGGGGGGGGGCAGCTAATGAAAAACTGTTTTTT,CASSWGGAANEKLFF
TRBJ2-2,-,TRBV11-2,few,TGTGCCAGCGGAGCGGCTAAGGCGAACACCGGGGAGCTGTTTTTT,CASGAAKANTGELFF
TRBJ2-5,TRBD2,TRBV27,-,TGTGCCAGCAGTTTATCCGCGGGGGTTTTGGAGACCCAGTACTTC,CASSLSAGVLETQYF
TRBJ2-1,TRBD2,TRBV6-5,-,TGTGCCAGCAGTGGAAATAGCGGGGGGGCCGGTGAGCAGTTCTTC,CASSGNSGGAGEQFF
TRBJ2-5,TRBD2,TRBV5-1,-,TGCGCCAGCAGCTTCCTAGCGGGGGTCCAAGAGACCCAGTACTTC,CASSFLAGVQETQYF
TRBJ2-5,-,TRBV29-1,few,TGCAGCGTTGATCGGTTACAAGAGACCCAGTACTTC,CSVDRLQETQYF
TRBJ2-5,TRBD2,TRBV5-1,-,TGCGCCAGCAGCTTGGGTCCAGCGGGGAGCCAAGAGACCCAGTACTTC,CASSLGPAGSQETQYF
TRBJ2-7,-,TRBV5-1,-,TGCGCCAGCAGCTTTAGCCCGGTACAGCCCTACGAGCAGTACTTC,CASSFSPVQPYEQYF
TRBJ1-1,-,TRBV7-8,many,TGTGCCAGCAGCTTGGACCCCATGGGTACTGAAGCTTTCTTT,CASSLDPMGTEAFF
TRBJ2-7,-,TRBV5-1,many,TGCGCCAGCAGCTTGTTTTCCTCGGCGGACGAGCAGTACTTC,CASSLFSSADEQYF
TRBJ1-5,-,TRBV4-2,few,TGTGCCAGCAGCCAAGATAGAGCGAGGAGCAATCAGCCCCAGCATTTT,CASSQDRARSNQPQHF
TRBJ2-3,-,TRBV7-9,few,TGTGCCAGCAGCTTTCCGGTTAGCACAGATACGCAGTATTTT,CASSFPVSTDTQYF
TRBJ2-1,-,TRBV18,-,TGTGCCAGCTCAGCCGGAGGGGGCTATGAGCAGTTCTTC,CASSAGGGYEQFF
TRBJ2-1,-,TRBV5-1,many,TGCGCCAGCCAGAGCGGGCTAGCGACCTACAATGAGCAGTTCTTC,CASQSGLATYNEQFF
TRBJ2-5,-,TRBV5-8,few,TGTGCCAGCAGCTTGCCAGGGGAAGGGGCAGAGACCCAGTACTTC,CASSLPGEGAETQYF
TRBJ1-1,-,TRBV5-1,few,TGCGCCAGCAGCTTCAACACGGAAGAAGCTTTCTTT,CASSFNTEEAFF
TRBJ2-7,-,TRBV6-2/TRBV6-3,-,TGTGCCAGCAGTTGGTCCCACGAGCAGTACTTC,CASSWSHEQYF
TRBJ2-7,-,TRBV3-1,few,TGTGCCAGCAGCCGAAAGGGGAACGAGCAGTACTTC,CASSRKGNEQYF
TRBJ1-1,-,TRBV7-3,-,TGTGCCAGCAGGTTGACAGAACGGGCTTCTGAAGCTTTCTTT,CASRLTERASEAFF
TRBJ1-6,-,TRBV7-8,few,TGTGCCAGCAGCGGGACCGGAGGTACGGCCCCCCACTTT,CASSGTGGTAPHF
TRBJ1-2,-,TRBV2,once,TGTGCCAGCAGTGTGGGGGCCCTCTATGGCTACACCTTC,CASSVGALYGYTF
TRBJ1-2,-,TRBV7-8,-,TGTGCCAGCAGCTTAAGGGGTATTGATGCTAACTATGGCTACACCTTC,CASSLRGIDANYGYTF
TRBJ2-1,TRBD2,TRBV18,many,TGTGCCAGCTCACCCAATAGCGGGGATAGCTCCTACAATGAGCAGTTCTTC,CASSPNSGDSSYNEQFF
TRBJ2-1,TRBD1,TRBV6-2/TRBV6-3,-,TGTGCCAGCAGACGGACAGGCCTGACGCTGTTCTCCTACAATGAGCAGTTCTTC,CASRRTGLTLFSYNEQFF
TRBJ1-1,-,TRBV7-2,-,TGTGCCAGCAGCCCCCGAACAGGGATTATGAACACTGAAGCTTTCTTT,CASSPRTGIMNTEAFF
TRBJ2-2,-,TRBV4-2,few,TGTGCCAGCAGCCAAGATCGGCTGGGCGGGGAGCTGTTTTTT,CASSQDRLGGELFF